Reported below is one T cell receptor (beta chain). Donors showed nominal health when sampled, although they likely had unrecorded immune exposures. These data belong to a study of cytomegalovirus exposure and HLA in healthy donors. The PCR was carried out with 60 Vbeta primers and 13 Jbeta primers. TCRdb's copy holds only in-frame clones and misses some; the assay was immunoSEQ multiplex PCR. This table has under 200,000 clones, just over 75% appearing once. The CDR3 totals 13 residues. The trim removed 7 bases at V and 14 bases at J, leaving 14 bases unmatched. Germline V gene data show CDR1 as GTSNPN and CDR2 as SVGIG (reference sequence).

This clonotype was obtained from a woman in her thirties in good health and CMV-seropositive. The sequenced material came from PBMCs. The rearrangement joins TRBV30 to TRBJ1-6, with TRBD1 matching 7 bases. As DNA, the CDR3 is TGTGCCTCCGACGGGACAGCTCGTGCTTCCCTCCACTTT. Its translation is CASDGTARASLHF. Supplemented by reference TRBV30 and TRBJ1-6, the full variable domain reads SQTIHQWPATLVQPVGSPLSLECTVEGTSNPNLYWYRQAAGRGLQLLFYSVGIGQISSEVPQNLSASRPQDRQFILSSKKLLLSDSGFYLCASDGTARASLHFGNGTRLTVT.